What follows describes a single T cell receptor (beta chain). No antigen is known for it. One base away there is no much larger clone; base qualities are not given. The CDR3 runs 15 residues from the cysteine to the phenylalanine. Just the 45-base CDR3 DNA is kept, in frame starting at base 1. Looking up the germline V gene (reference sequence) yields CDR1 SGHNT and CDR2 YYREEE. The trim is 3 bases for V and 5 bases for J, with a gap of 15 bases between the germline ends. To identify antigen-specific CD4+ T cell clonotypes by their expansion, the ViraFEST assay first stimulated PBMC with viral peptide pools and then applied TCR sequencing. After around 11 days of culture, CD4+ T cells were isolated with the EasySep CD4+ T cell isolation kit. The absence of prior SARS-CoV-2 infection in healthy vaccine recipients was confirmed by negative nucleocapsid antibodies before and after vaccination. Some 2 million PBMC per well were cultured with about 9 ug/ml peptides in IMDM containing about 5% human AB serum, 8.5 to 10 IU/ml IL-2 and gentamicin. Half of the culture medium was replaced with fresh IL-2-containing medium on days 3 and 7. Unless noted otherwise, every peptide stimulation condition was grown in triplicate wells. PBMC were separated from whole blood using Ficoll-Paque Plus gradient centrifugation and were then either cryopreserved at -140C or used fresh. The overlapping peptide pools covered the spike proteins of SARS-CoV-2 as well as those of the common cold coronaviruses HCoV-NL63, HCoV-OC43 and HCoV-229E. Genomic DNA was extracted from cultured CD4+ T cells with the QIAamp micro DNA kit.

The source of the sample is a study of vaccination effects on CD4 cells after COVID-19 (dated by TCRdb to about 2022). Background on the whole study: Each participant received two doses of an mRNA SARS-CoV-2 vaccine, either BNT162b2 or mRNA-1273. SARS-CoV-2 spike-specific CD4+ TCR repertoires were compared before and after mRNA vaccination in COVID-19 convalescent patients and in infection-naive vaccine recipients. Altogether, over 9 COVID-19 convalescent patients and a few SARS-CoV-2-naive healthy vaccine recipients made up the full study. Cultures from other donors in the study were sequenced with the Oncomine TCR Beta short-read assay on an Illumina iSeq 100.

General study outcomes and caveats: Both infection-induced and vaccine-induced clones contracted markedly at late post-vaccination timepoints, which is consistent with waning T cell responses. The study was limited by a small number of convalescent patients, and early post-infection timepoints were lacking. In healthy vaccine recipients, vaccine-induced clones were almost all SARS-CoV-2 mono-reactive, with only 1 of 255 being cross-reactive with common cold coronaviruses.

Library preparation employed the immunoSEQ multiplex PCR assay. DNA from the cultured, isolated CD4+ T cells was subjected to TCR beta CDR3 sequencing. As for the original processing: The analysis removed non-productive TCR sequences, trimmed reads to the CDR3 region, and retained only CDR3s that were 7 or more amino acids long. Antigen-specific clonotypes were identified using the MANAFEST web app by comparison of expansion in peptide wells against reference cultures. For clones to be considered positive, expansion at FDR<0.05 versus reference and all other wells, an odds ratio above 5, and a frequency above 0.1% in two replicate wells were required. A clonotype was called cross-reactive if it was significantly expanded both in SARS-CoV-2 spike wells and in at least one common cold coronavirus spike condition. CDR3 similarity was assessed by Levenshtein distance with the stringdist R package, and unrooted trees were built with ape in R 3.6.1. TCRdb holds this immuneACCESS table with in-frame rearrangements only. Some clones are missing; in checked studies, unresolved V genes explain under half, and the rest has no known cause. The V and J calls and clone size come from that table; D and trimming were worked out from the DNA. Within this sample are 30,000 to 45,000 clones, with roughly two thirds of them counted one time only. The ten largest account for 20% to 25% of the sample.

The TCR sequence derives from a human donor who received a COVID-19 vaccine. Sequences were derived from CD4+ T cells from PBMCs cultured with SARS-CoV-2 spike peptides, sampled before COVID-19 vaccination. The cell subset or site label for this specimen denotes: SARS-CoV-2 spike overlapping peptide pool stimulation. The V and J genes are TRBV5-4 and TRBJ2-1; tentative D gene TRBD2, with 5 bases matching. The CDR3 protein is CASSSPEVRDNEQFF. The sequenced DNA is TGTGCCAGCAGCTCGCCGGAGGTACGGGACAATGAGCAGTTCTTC.